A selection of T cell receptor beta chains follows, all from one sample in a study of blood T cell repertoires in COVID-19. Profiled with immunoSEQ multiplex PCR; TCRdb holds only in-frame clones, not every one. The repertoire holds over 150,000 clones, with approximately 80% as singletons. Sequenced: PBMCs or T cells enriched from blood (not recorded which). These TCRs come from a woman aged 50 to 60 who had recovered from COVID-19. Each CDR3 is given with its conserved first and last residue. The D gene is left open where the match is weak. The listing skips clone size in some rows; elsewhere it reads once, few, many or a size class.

CDR3nt: TGTGCCAGCAGCCCTGGGACAGGGGGCTCGGGCACCGGGGAGCTGTTTTTT
CDR3aa: CASSPGTGGSGTGELFF
j_gene: TRBJ2-2
v_gene: TRBV5-4
d_gene: TRBD1
abundance: NA

CDR3nt: TGTGCCTCCGGGAGCAGTAACTATGGCTACACCTTC
CDR3aa: CASGSSNYGYTF
j_gene: TRBJ1-2
v_gene: TRBV28
d_gene: NA
abundance: NA

CDR3nt: TGCAGTGCCAGTGATAGCGGGACAACAGATACGCAGTATTTT
CDR3aa: CSASDSGTTDTQYF
j_gene: TRBJ2-3
v_gene: TRBV20-1
d_gene: TRBD2
abundance: NA

CDR3nt: TGTGCCTTCTACCTAGCGGGAGGGTTGAAAAATGAGCAGTTCTTC
CDR3aa: CAFYLAGGLKNEQFF
j_gene: TRBJ2-1
v_gene: TRBV30
d_gene: TRBD2
abundance: NA

CDR3nt: TGTGCCGTTGACAGGGACAATCAGCCCCAGCATTTT
CDR3aa: CAVDRDNQPQHF
j_gene: TRBJ1-5
v_gene: TRBV30
d_gene: TRBD1
abundance: once

CDR3nt: TGTGCCAGTAGTATAGTTTACGGGAGGTGGGCCAATGAGCAGTTCTTC
CDR3aa: CASSIVYGRWANEQFF
j_gene: TRBJ2-1
v_gene: TRBV19
d_gene: TRBD2
abundance: NA

CDR3nt: TGTGCCAGCTCACCGCCGCTAGACGATGAGCAGTTCTTC
CDR3aa: CASSPPLDDEQFF
j_gene: TRBJ2-1
v_gene: TRBV18
d_gene: NA
abundance: many

CDR3nt: TGTGCCAGCAGCCCCACGGGAGGGAGGGCAGATACGCAGTATTTT
CDR3aa: CASSPTGGRADTQYF
j_gene: TRBJ2-3
v_gene: TRBV7-3
d_gene: TRBD2
abundance: NA

CDR3nt: TGCGCCAGCAGCTTGGACAGTTCGAACACCGGTGAGCTGTTTTTT
CDR3aa: CASSLDSSNTGELFF
j_gene: TRBJ2-2
v_gene: TRBV5-1
d_gene: NA
abundance: NA

CDR3nt: TGTGCCAGCAGTTTATATGGGACAAGGAGCTCCTACGAGCAGTACTTC
CDR3aa: CASSLYGTRSSYEQYF
j_gene: TRBJ2-7
v_gene: TRBV27
d_gene: NA
abundance: NA

CDR3nt: TGTGCCAGCAGCTTAGGGAGCGGGGAAGCTTTCTTT
CDR3aa: CASSLGSGEAFF
j_gene: TRBJ1-1
v_gene: TRBV7-9
d_gene: NA
abundance: NA

CDR3nt: TGTGCCAGCAGAACCACTCGGGGGTTCCTAAAGCAGTATTTT
CDR3aa: CASRTTRGFLKQYF
j_gene: TRBJ2-3
v_gene: TRBV6-5
d_gene: NA
abundance: NA

CDR3nt: TGTGCCAGCAGCCCGACTCGACTAGCGGGAGTCTACGAGCAGTACTTC
CDR3aa: CASSPTRLAGVYEQYF
j_gene: TRBJ2-7
v_gene: TRBV28
d_gene: TRBD2
abundance: NA

CDR3nt: TGTGCCAGCAGTTTGCGCGGAGGGCCCCTCGGCACGCAGTATTTT
CDR3aa: CASSLRGGPLGTQYF
j_gene: TRBJ2-3
v_gene: TRBV28
d_gene: NA
abundance: NA

CDR3nt: TGTGCCAGTAGCGGGACTCTGAACACTGAAGCTTTCTTT
CDR3aa: CASSGTLNTEAFF
j_gene: TRBJ1-1
v_gene: TRBV19
d_gene: NA
abundance: NA

CDR3nt: TGTGCCAGCAGCTCCCTATCAACTTACGAGCAGTACTTC
CDR3aa: CASSSLSTYEQYF
j_gene: TRBJ2-7
v_gene: TRBV7-8
d_gene: NA
abundance: NA

CDR3nt: TGTGCCAGTTCACAGGTCTATGGCTACACCTTC
CDR3aa: CASSQVYGYTF
j_gene: TRBJ1-2
v_gene: TRBV7-9
d_gene: NA
abundance: NA

CDR3nt: TGTGCCAGCAGCGTAGGGGTTGGGACAGGCATTTCGGAAAAACTGTTTTTT
CDR3aa: CASSVGVGTGISEKLFF
j_gene: TRBJ1-4
v_gene: TRBV9
d_gene: TRBD1
abundance: NA

CDR3nt: TGTGCCAGCAGCTTAGAGGGCGGGAGCTCCTACAATGAGCAGTTCTTC
CDR3aa: CASSLEGGSSYNEQFF
j_gene: TRBJ2-1
v_gene: TRBV7-9
d_gene: TRBD2
abundance: NA

CDR3nt: TGTGCCAGCAGCCGTTCCGAGGGAGGAGGCTACACCTTC
CDR3aa: CASSRSEGGGYTF
j_gene: TRBJ1-2
v_gene: TRBV12-3/TRBV12-4
d_gene: NA
abundance: NA

CDR3nt: TGCGCCAGCAGCATCAGGGGGCTGGGGGAGACCCAGTACTTC
CDR3aa: CASSIRGLGETQYF
j_gene: TRBJ2-5
v_gene: TRBV5-1
d_gene: TRBD1
abundance: NA

CDR3nt: TGTGCCAGCAGCTTATTTCCCCCCGACAGGGGTACCGGGGAGCTGTTTTTT
CDR3aa: CASSLFPPDRGTGELFF
j_gene: TRBJ2-2
v_gene: TRBV7-2
d_gene: TRBD1
abundance: NA

CDR3nt: TGTGCCAGCTCACGCATTATCCGGGACTTAAACGGTGAGCAGTTCTTC
CDR3aa: CASSRIIRDLNGEQFF
j_gene: TRBJ2-1
v_gene: TRBV18
d_gene: NA
abundance: NA

CDR3nt: TGTGCCAGCACCCCGCCGCGTTCTGAAGCTTTCTTT
CDR3aa: CASTPPRSEAFF
j_gene: TRBJ1-1
v_gene: TRBV28
d_gene: NA
abundance: NA

CDR3nt: TGTGCCAGTAGTCCATTCGGGACAGCCCCGAACACTGAAGCTTTCTTT
CDR3aa: CASSPFGTAPNTEAFF
j_gene: TRBJ1-1
v_gene: TRBV19
d_gene: TRBD1
abundance: NA

CDR3nt: TGTGCCAGCAGCTTTGATATGGGGACTAGCGGGAAGTTCCATGAGCAGTTCTTC
CDR3aa: CASSFDMGTSGKFHEQFF
j_gene: TRBJ2-1
v_gene: TRBV12-1
d_gene: NA
abundance: NA

CDR3nt: TGTGCCAGCAGTTGGGGACAGGGGGCTGGAGAGCAGTACTTC
CDR3aa: CASSWGQGAGEQYF
j_gene: TRBJ2-7
v_gene: TRBV27
d_gene: TRBD1
abundance: NA

CDR3nt: TGTGCCAGCAGCTTGGGGCGGAGGGAAAAACTGTTTTTT
CDR3aa: CASSLGRREKLFF
j_gene: TRBJ1-4
v_gene: TRBV5-6
d_gene: NA
abundance: NA

CDR3nt: TGCAGTCTAGCGGGAGTGGGAGAGCAGTTCTTC
CDR3aa: CSLAGVGEQFF
j_gene: TRBJ2-1
v_gene: TRBV20-1
d_gene: TRBD2
abundance: NA

CDR3nt: TGTGCCAGCAGCCAAGGGACAGGGATTGAAGCTTTCTTT
CDR3aa: CASSQGTGIEAFF
j_gene: TRBJ1-1
v_gene: TRBV3-1/TRBV3-2
d_gene: TRBD1
abundance: NA

CDR3nt: TGTGCCAGCAGTTTGGGGGCTGCCTACAATGAGCAGTTCTTC
CDR3aa: CASSLGAAYNEQFF
j_gene: TRBJ2-1
v_gene: TRBV27
d_gene: NA
abundance: NA

CDR3nt: TGTGCCAGTAGGGAGGGCAGGGCCATTACGGGATCCTTGGGCACTGAGCAGTTCTTC
CDR3aa: CASREGRAITGSLGTEQFF
j_gene: TRBJ2-1
v_gene: TRBV19
d_gene: NA
abundance: NA

CDR3nt: TGTGCCAGCAGCCGGGGCCTGGGACTAGCGGGAGCCTACGAGCAGTACTTC
CDR3aa: CASSRGLGLAGAYEQYF
j_gene: TRBJ2-7
v_gene: TRBV3-1/TRBV3-2
d_gene: TRBD2
abundance: NA

CDR3nt: TGTGCCTGGAGTGTATCAGGGCTCTACGAGCAGTACTTC
CDR3aa: CAWSVSGLYEQYF
j_gene: TRBJ2-7
v_gene: TRBV30
d_gene: NA
abundance: once

CDR3nt: TGTGCCAGCAGCTATAGGGAGCGTTCCTACAATGAGCAGTTCTTC
CDR3aa: CASSYRERSYNEQFF
j_gene: TRBJ2-1
v_gene: TRBV11-1
d_gene: NA
abundance: NA

CDR3nt: TGTGCCAGCAGCTTACCCCCGGCTAGCGGGAGGGGGGGCTACAATGAGCAGTTCTTC
CDR3aa: CASSLPPASGRGGYNEQFF
j_gene: TRBJ2-1
v_gene: TRBV7-3
d_gene: TRBD2
abundance: NA

CDR3nt: TGTGCCAGCAGCGAGACAGGGGGCCGAGCGGACATTCAGTACTTC
CDR3aa: CASSETGGRADIQYF
j_gene: TRBJ2-4
v_gene: TRBV7-9
d_gene: TRBD1
abundance: NA

CDR3nt: TGTGCCAGCTCACCAATGCCAGCTAACTATGGCTACACCTTC
CDR3aa: CASSPMPANYGYTF
j_gene: TRBJ1-2
v_gene: TRBV18
d_gene: NA
abundance: NA

CDR3nt: TGCGCCAGCAGTTCCGGAGTTGCGGGAGGGCGGGAGACCCAGTACTTC
CDR3aa: CASSSGVAGGRETQYF
j_gene: TRBJ2-5
v_gene: TRBV5-1
d_gene: TRBD2
abundance: NA

CDR3nt: TGTGCCAGCAGCGATAAGATAGACTTCCGAGCTAACTATGGCTACACCTTC
CDR3aa: CASSDKIDFRANYGYTF
j_gene: TRBJ1-2
v_gene: TRBV7-2
d_gene: NA
abundance: few

CDR3nt: TGTGCCACTTCGTCCTTAGCGGGAGTCACGTTAGATGAGCAGTTCTTC
CDR3aa: CATSSLAGVTLDEQFF
j_gene: TRBJ2-1
v_gene: TRBV19
d_gene: TRBD2
abundance: once

CDR3nt: TGTGCCAGCAGCTTCATCCCGAGCGGTGTAAACTACAATGAGCAGTTCTTC
CDR3aa: CASSFIPSGVNYNEQFF
j_gene: TRBJ2-1
v_gene: TRBV11-2
d_gene: NA
abundance: NA

CDR3nt: TGTGCCACCCGACCCGTGGACCGGAGGGGCTATGGCTACACCTTC
CDR3aa: CATRPVDRRGYGYTF
j_gene: TRBJ1-2
v_gene: TRBV27
d_gene: NA
abundance: NA

CDR3nt: TGTGCCAGCAGCCGGGGGGGGAGCAATCAGCCCCAGCATTTT
CDR3aa: CASSRGGSNQPQHF
j_gene: TRBJ1-5
v_gene: TRBV28
d_gene: NA
abundance: NA

CDR3nt: TGCGCCAGCAGCTTGAGGGTAGGGGGAGAAGATGGCTACACCTTC
CDR3aa: CASSLRVGGEDGYTF
j_gene: TRBJ1-2
v_gene: TRBV5-1
d_gene: NA
abundance: NA

CDR3nt: TGTGCCAGCAGGGCTACAGGGGGCTCCTACAATGAGCAGTTCTTC
CDR3aa: CASRATGGSYNEQFF
j_gene: TRBJ2-1
v_gene: TRBV7-3
d_gene: TRBD1
abundance: NA

CDR3nt: TGTGCCACCTTGTCTTCTGGGGCCAACGTCCTGACTTTC
CDR3aa: CATLSSGANVLTF
j_gene: TRBJ2-6
v_gene: TRBV28
d_gene: NA
abundance: NA

CDR3nt: TGTGCCAGCTCACCAACGGGGACAGAAAACATTCAGTACTTC
CDR3aa: CASSPTGTENIQYF
j_gene: TRBJ2-4
v_gene: TRBV18
d_gene: TRBD1
abundance: NA

CDR3nt: TGTGCCAGCGCCCGGACAGGGGACTACGAGCAGTACTTC
CDR3aa: CASARTGDYEQYF
j_gene: TRBJ2-7
v_gene: TRBV7-2
d_gene: TRBD1
abundance: NA

CDR3nt: TGCAGTACGGGTTACGAGCAGTACTTC
CDR3aa: CSTGYEQYF
j_gene: TRBJ2-7
v_gene: TRBV20-1
d_gene: NA
abundance: once